The 10 T cell receptor beta chains listed next were all sequenced from one sample in a study of cytomegalovirus exposure and HLA in healthy donors (dated by TCRdb to the late 2010s). Library creation used the immunoSEQ multiplex PCR assay. Sourced from immuneACCESS, this table was stored by TCRdb with only in-frame sequences that have V and J called. A share of the clones is absent; for the studies checked, an unresolved V gene accounts for under half, and the remainder has no known explanation. In this sample the table shows over 250,000 clones, 87% of which occur a single time. Clones ranked in the top ten supply 1.2% of the sample. Sample: PBMCs. Every receptor here comes from a woman aged 25 to 39 in good health and CMV-seropositive.

The chain couples TRBV6-5 to TRBJ1-3; 7 nucleotides line up with TRBD1. This CDR3 is built from 14 residues. The V gene's germline CDR1 is MNHEY and CDR2 SVGAGI. V dropped 5 bases and J dropped 0; count of bases not matched to a gene: 1. This CDR3 reads CASSQGGSGNTIYF. Written as DNA, the CDR3 is TGTGCCAGCAGTCAGGGGGGCTCTGGAAACACCATATATTTT.

This clone was seen once. V and J are TRBV20-1 and TRBJ2-1; 10 bases are a match to TRBD1. V dropped 3 bases and J dropped 13; count of bases not matched to a gene: 3. This CDR3 comprises 11 residues. The germline gives CDR1 DFQATT, CDR2 SNEGSKA (reference sequence). The CDR3 DNA is TGCAGTGCTAGTTGGGACAGGGGTCAGTTCTTC. Amino acid sequence: CSASWDRGQFF.

This rearrangement joins TRBV6-1 to TRBJ2-4; tentatively, D is TRBD1 (5 bases). This CDR3 is 14 amino acids long. Trimming took off 9 bases at V and 0 bases at J, with 12 bases between the two ends. CDR1 and CDR2 (germline): MNHNS, SASEGT. The CDR3 here is CASVDSLAKNIQYF. As DNA, the CDR3 is TGTGCCAGTGTTGACAGCTTAGCCAAAAACATTCAGTACTTC.

V usage is TRBV28 and J usage is TRBJ2-3; 9 bases map to TRBD1. Germline V gives CDR1 MDHEN, CDR2 SYDVKM. J gave up 6 bases and V 6 bases, and 10 bases lay outside the gene matches. This CDR3 contains 15 residues. The chain's CDR3 is CASSGNGQGSDTQYF. CDR3 coding DNA: TGTGCCAGCAGCGGCAACGGACAGGGGTCGGATACGCAGTATTTT.

V and J are TRBV14 and TRBJ1-1; the D is unclear. From germline, CDR1 is SGHDN and CDR2 FVKESK. With 4 bases removed from V and 8 bases from J, the gap between germline ends came to 11 bases. This CDR3 is built from 12 residues. CDR3 in amino acids: CASSLGPSEAFF. As DNA, the CDR3 is TGTGCCAGCAGCCTTGGACCGTCCGAAGCTTTCTTT.

The CDR3 loop is CASTDMGPSTDTQYF. CDR3 DNA: TGCGCCAGCACAGATATGGGACCGAGCACAGATACGCAGTATTTT. The chain combines TRBV10-1 with TRBJ2-3; D could derive from TRBD1 or TRBD2 (5 bases each). Trimming removed 7 bases from V and 0 bases from J, with 14 bases in between. Germline loops: CDR1 WNHNN, CDR2 SYGVQD (reference sequence). CDR3 length equals 15 residues.

V is TRBV9 and J is TRBJ2-7; D remains unclear. The germline CDR1 and CDR2 sequences are SGDLS and YYNGEE. CDR3 size: 15 residues. Trimming stripped 4 bases from V and 3 bases from J, with 17 bases between. The CDR3 coding sequence is TGTGCCAGCAGCCCCTCGGCCGGTCGCGACTACGAGCAGTACTTC. Residues: CASSPSAGRDYEQYF. Full variable domain (remainder filled in from reference TRBV9 and TRBJ2-7): DSGVTQTPKHLITATGQRVTLRCSPRSGDLSVYWYQQSLDQGLQFLIQYYNGEERAKGNILERFSAQQFPDLHSELNLSSLELGDSALYFCASSPSAGRDYEQYFGPGTRLTVT.

The chain recombines TRBV27 with TRBJ1-4, with TRBD1 as a possible D gene (5 bases). Per the germline V gene, CDR1 is MNHEY and CDR2 is SMNVEV (reference sequence). Trimming left V 9 bases short and J 10 bases short, with 18 bases between. The CDR3 is 13 residues long. The CDR3 sequence is CARISSRRGKLFF. CDR3 DNA sequence: TGTGCCAGGATTTCCAGTCGGAGGGGAAAACTGTTTTTT.

The chain links TRBV9 to TRBJ2-1, with D perhaps being TRBD1 or TRBD2 (5 bases each). This CDR3 comprises 13 residues. Between the trimmed V and J ends, which lost 3 bases and 14 bases, there was a span of 18 bases. Germline V gene sequence: CDR1 SGDLS, CDR2 YYNGEE. CDR3 sequence (DNA): TGTGCCAGCAGCGACCGAGGGGCAGGGAGTAAGTTCTTC. Translation gives CASSDRGAGSKFF.

The chain links TRBV6-1 to TRBJ2-2, with D perhaps matching TRBD2 (5 bases). Trimming took off 3 bases at V and 6 bases at J, with 8 bases between the two ends. The CDR3 has 13 amino acids. Germline lookup yields CDR1 MNHNS and CDR2 SASEGT. CDR3 sequence (DNA): TGTGCCAGCAGTGACGGGGTCGCCGGGGAGCTGTTTTTT. Protein product: CASSDGVAGELFF.